Listed below are T cell receptor beta chains from one sample, sequenced in a study of T cell repertoires in cytomegalovirus infection. Their recognized antigens are unknown. TCRdb recomputed calls from the reads with MiXCR, one row per CDR3 protein. The repertoire holds 100,000 to 150,000 distinct CDR3 sequences, with 20% to 30% as singletons. Sequencing was performed on PBMCs, sequenced either directly or after in vitro stimulation (not recorded which). These receptors were obtained from a human donor in good health (CMV status not recorded). Some clones in this sample may be carry-over from other donors' samples. The CDR3 runs from the conserved cysteine through the conserved F or W. The order of the fields is CDR3 protein, CDR3 DNA, D gene, J gene, V gene, clone size. D genes are given only for firm matches. Expanded clones are given a class, and other clones once, few, many or no size at all.

CDR3: CSAREGLNRDLDTGELFF; DNA: TGCAGTGCTAGGGAGGGATTAAACAGGGATTTGGACACCGGGGAGCTGTTTTTT; D: NA; J: TRBJ2-2; V: TRBV20-1; size: NA
CDR3: CASSQTRRNSGNTIYF; DNA: TGCGCCAGCAGCCAAACAAGACGGAACTCTGGAAACACCATATATTTT; D: NA; J: TRBJ1-3; V: TRBV4-3; size: NA
CDR3: CATSDWTSGRGDTQYF; DNA: TGTGCCACCAGTGATTGGACTAGCGGGAGAGGGGATACGCAGTATTTT; D: TRBD2; J: TRBJ2-3; V: TRBV24-1; size: NA
CDR3: CASSLASLAGDAQYF; DNA: TGTGCCAGCAGCTTAGCGAGCCTAGCGGGAGACGCGCAGTATTTT; D: TRBD2; J: TRBJ2-3; V: TRBV7-2; size: NA
CDR3: CASSSRGPMNTEAFF; DNA: TGTGCCAGCAGTTCTAGAGGACCGATGAACACTGAAGCTTTCTTT; D: NA; J: TRBJ1-1; V: TRBV12-3/TRBV12-4; size: few
CDR3: CASSQDQGDTQYF; DNA: TGCGCCAGCAGCCAAGATCAAGGAGATACGCAGTATTTT; D: NA; J: TRBJ2-3; V: TRBV4-3; size: few
CDR3: CASSFSSGRRVDTQYF; DNA: TGTGCCAGCAGTTTTTCTAGCGGGAGAAGGGTAGATACGCAGTATTTT; D: TRBD2; J: TRBJ2-3; V: TRBV27; size: few
CDR3: CASSSPWPPSFF; DNA: TGTGCCAGCAGTTCTCCGTGGCCCCCGTCTTTCTTT; D: NA; J: TRBJ1-1; V: TRBV28; size: NA
CDR3: CASSYKIWGGEAFF; DNA: TGTGCCAGCAGTTACAAGATATGGGGAGGTGAAGCTTTCTTT; D: NA; J: TRBJ1-1; V: TRBV6-2/TRBV6-3; size: many
CDR3: CSVQRGGASGNYEQYF; DNA: TGCAGCGTTCAGAGAGGGGGGGCTAGCGGTAACTACGAGCAGTACTTC; D: NA; J: TRBJ2-7; V: TRBV29-1; size: few
CDR3: CASSQDTRGYEQYF; DNA: TGCGCCAGCAGCCAAGATACTCGAGGCTACGAGCAGTACTTC; D: NA; J: TRBJ2-7; V: TRBV4-3; size: few
CDR3: CSASRGENYNEQFF; DNA: TGCAGTGCTAGTAGGGGGGAGAACTACAATGAGCAGTTCTTC; D: NA; J: TRBJ2-1; V: TRBV20-1; size: few
CDR3: CASSLSSREQFF; DNA: TGTGCCAGCAGTTTATCTAGCCGTGAGCAGTTCTTC; D: NA; J: TRBJ2-1; V: TRBV28; size: few
CDR3: CASSEPSEGAGGYTF; DNA: TGCGCCAGCAGTGAGCCCTCGGAGGGGGCGGGAGGCTACACCTTC; D: TRBD1; J: TRBJ1-2; V: TRBV10-2; size: few
CDR3: CASSYPPLPTAKNIQYF; DNA: TGTGCCAGCAGTTACCCGCCCTTGCCTACAGCCAAAAACATTCAGTACTTC; D: NA; J: TRBJ2-4; V: TRBV6-2/TRBV6-3; size: few